This T cell receptor (beta chain) was profiled in a study of shared clonotypes between healthy human individuals. Study-wide background: Two women and a few men aged 18 to 49 served as donors.

Only Caucasian adults living in Nashville, Tennessee served as donors. The run depth of the assay was deep. Under the authors' procedure: Junction-only sequences without quality scores came from ImmunoSEQ, so filtering differed. The data were produced by immunoSEQ multiplex PCR, yet TCRdb's version contains in-frame clones alone and is incomplete. V and J calls and clone size are those listed in that table; D and trimming were worked out from the DNA. The table has 2 million to 3 million clones, approximately 94% seen once. The CDR3 contains 15 residues. V was pared by 8 bases and J by 0 bases, with 4 bases of the junction left unmatched. Germline lookup yields CDR1 ENHRY and CDR2 SYGVKD.

Sequencing used naive CD4+ T cells from PBMCs. Sample subset: CD45RA+ positively selected. The sequence came from a man aged 18 to 35 in good health. Some clones in this sample may be carry-over from other donors' samples. The chain combines TRBV10-3 with TRBJ2-7; 13 nucleotides agree with TRBD2. CDR3 sequence reads: CAIARTSGSSYEQYF. The CDR3, as DNA: TGTGCCATCGCCAGGACTAGCGGGAGCTCCTACGAGCAGTACTTC.